These 17 T cell receptor beta chains were sequenced from one sample in a study of blood T cell repertoires in COVID-19. Some clones are missing from TCRdb's copy, which holds only in-frame ones; the method was immunoSEQ multiplex PCR. The sample consists of around 220,000 clones, under 90% of them appearing once. Sequencing was carried out using peripheral blood. The receptors here all came from a man aged 25 to 45 with active or convalescent COVID-19.

The rearrangement joins TRBV9 to TRBJ2-2; possibly TRBD1 for D (6 bases). The CDR3 spans 12 residues. Trimming left V 6 bases short and J 3 bases short, with 6 bases between. Germline V gene lookup returns CDR1 SGDLS and CDR2 YYNGEE. The CDR3 sequence: CASNRDTGELFF. Here the CDR3 DNA reads TGTGCCAGCAACAGGGACACCGGGGAGCTGTTTTTT. The complete variable domain, with remaining parts taken from reference TRBV9 and TRBJ2-2, reads DSGVTQTPKHLITATGQRVTLRCSPRSGDLSVYWYQQSLDQGLQFLIQYYNGEERAKGNILERFSAQQFPDLHSELNLSSLELGDSALYFCASNRDTGELFFGEGSRLTVL.

V is TRBV6-5 and J is TRBJ1-2; 8 bases agree with TRBD1. With 2 bases clipped from V and 6 bases from J, the junction kept 11 bases outside the gene matches. The germline V gene has CDR1 MNHEY and CDR2 SVGAGI. CDR3 length: 16 amino acids. The CDR3 sequence is CASSYHGAGGIDGYTF. The CDR3 DNA follows: TGTGCCAGCAGTTACCATGGCGCAGGGGGCATTGATGGCTACACCTTC.

V usage is TRBV6-5 and J usage is TRBJ2-7; 7 nucleotides agree with TRBD2. Germline CDR1 and CDR2: MNHEY and SVGAGI. V lost 1 base, J lost 3 bases, and 6 bases stayed unmatched. This CDR3 region has 15 residues. As DNA, the CDR3 is TGTGCCAGCAGTTACTTGCGCGGGGGTAGCTACGAGCAGTACTTC. Translated: CASSYLRGGSYEQYF.

This chain uses TRBV18 with TRBJ2-5; 9 bases match TRBD1. Germline lookup yields CDR1 KGHSH and CDR2 LQKENI. The CDR3 contains 14 residues. Unmatched junction bases numbered 3, after V lost 2 bases and J lost 5 bases. CDR3 nucleotide sequence: TGTGCCAGCTCACCAAGACAGGGGGAGGAGACCCAGTACTTC. This encodes CASSPRQGEETQYF. The variable domain in full, completed from reference TRBV18 and TRBJ2-5, reads NAGVMQNPRHLVRRRGQEARLRCSPMKGHSHVYWYRQLPEEGLKFMVYLQKENIIDESGMPKERFSAEFPKEGPSILRIQQVVRGDSAAYFCASSPRQGEETQYFGPGTRLLVL.

The chain couples TRBV11-2 to TRBJ2-1; 8 bases fit TRBD2. Germline CDR1 reads SGHAT; CDR2 reads FQNNGV. The V segment lost 5 bases and the J segment 4 bases; nucleotides outside the gene matches: 7. The CDR3 consists of 15 residues. The CDR3 nucleotides read TGTGCCAGCAGCCAAACTAGCGGAGCTTACAATGAGCAGTTCTTC. Translation: CASSQTSGAYNEQFF.

The chain links TRBV5-1 to TRBJ1-2, with D tentatively TRBD1 (5 bases). V lost 7 bases to trimming and J lost 14 bases, with 27 bases between them. Germline CDR1 SGHRS, CDR2 YFSETQ. There are 14 residues in the CDR3. The CDR3 nucleotides are TGCGCCAGCTGGGGGGGACCGACGACCCCGGCGGGTACCTTC. It translates to CASWGGPTTPAGTF.

The V and J genes are TRBV7-8 and TRBJ1-5; no firm D call. CDR3 size: 13 residues. Per the germline V gene, CDR1 is SGHVS and CDR2 is FQNEAQ. Trimming left V 3 bases short and J 5 bases short, with 8 bases between. CDR3 protein: CASSFGRDQPQHF. Here the CDR3 DNA reads TGTGCCAGCAGCTTTGGGAGGGATCAGCCCCAGCATTTT.

The rearrangement links TRBV3-1 (or the pseudogene TRBV3-2) to TRBJ2-1; D ambiguous. The CDR3 extends over 11 amino acids. V lost 4 bases and J lost 6, with 4 bases in between. Per germline, CDR1 LGHDT and CDR2 YNNKEL (reference sequence). The CDR3 is CASSLVNEQFF. In DNA, the CDR3 is TGTGCCAGCAGCCTAGTCAATGAGCAGTTCTTC.

The J gene is TRBJ2-2, the V gene TRBV24-1, with TRBD2 matching 11 bases. This CDR3 has 21 residues. Unmatched junction bases numbered 15, after V lost 4 bases and J lost 0 bases. The germline gives CDR1 KGHDR, CDR2 SFDVKD. The CDR3 region is CATSEPNRVETSGANTGELFF. CDR3 nucleotide sequence: TGTGCCACCAGTGAGCCCAACAGGGTTGAGACTAGCGGGGCGAACACCGGGGAGCTGTTTTTT.

The chain couples TRBV30 to TRBJ2-7; D perhaps matches TRBD1 (6 bases). Germline V gene lookup returns CDR1 GTSNPN and CDR2 SVGIG (reference sequence). CDR3 length equals 14 residues. Between the trimmed V and J ends, which lost 3 bases and 6 bases, there was a span of 18 bases. The DNA for the CDR3 is TGTGCCTGGAGGCCGGGACACACCTTTTCCGAGCAGTACTTC. Translating gives CAWRPGHTFSEQYF.

J is TRBJ1-1 and V is TRBV27; D might be TRBD1 (5 bases). The germline V gene has CDR1 MNHEY and CDR2 SMNVEV (reference sequence). CDR3 size: 16 residues. Trimming cost V 3 bases and J 4 bases, with 18 bases left between them. In nucleotides, the CDR3 is TGTGCCAGCAGTTTGAGGGGAGGGATGAAGGGCACTGAAGCTTTCTTT. This gives the protein CASSLRGGMKGTEAFF.

This clone has just a few counts. The V call is TRBV28, the J call TRBJ2-4, with TRBD2 identical over 7 bases. Germline CDR1 is MDHEN and CDR2 is SYDVKM. V trimming: 7 bases; J trimming: 3 bases; junction bases outside the gene matches: 9. The CDR3 spans 15 residues. Here the CDR3 DNA reads TGTGCCAGCACCCCCCCGGGCGGGGGCAAAAACATTCAGTACTTC. It is translated as CASTPPGGGKNIQYF.

CDR3 coding DNA: TGTGCCACCAGTGACGGCGGGATCTATGGCTACACCTTC. Translating it yields CATSDGGIYGYTF. The chain uses TRBV24-1 and TRBJ1-2; D call uncertain. Per the germline V gene, CDR1 is KGHDR and CDR2 is SFDVKD. The CDR3 contains 13 residues. V was clipped by 4 bases and J by 4 bases, with 9 bases between them.

The V gene is TRBV3-1 (or the pseudogene TRBV3-2), the J gene TRBJ1-6; TRBD1 matches at 8 bases. V was pared by 2 bases and J by 9 bases, with 12 bases of the junction left unmatched. The CDR3 length is 17 residues. CDR1 is LGHDT, CDR2 YNNKEL, per germline (reference sequence). The CDR3 nucleotides read TGTGCCAGCAGCCAACCAGCCAGGACAGGGTGGAGTTCACCCCTCCACTTT. Protein: CASSQPARTGWSSPLHF.

The rearrangement joins TRBV11-2 to TRBJ1-1, with a tentative D call TRBD1 (5 bases). The CDR3 covers 16 residues. The V gene lost 1 base and the J gene lost 11 bases, with 23 bases spanning the gap. Germline CDR1 is SGHAT and CDR2 is FQNNGV. For the CDR3, the DNA is TGTGCCAGCAGCTTAGTTCCTCTGGGGGGGTCCGCATCGGCTTTCTTT. The encoded protein is CASSLVPLGGSASAFF. The complete variable domain, with remaining parts taken from reference TRBV11-2 and TRBJ1-1, reads EAGVAQSPRYKIIEKRQSVAFWCNPISGHATLYWYQQILGQGPKLLIQFQNNGVVDDSQLPKDRFSAERLKGVDSTLKIQPAKLEDSAVYLCASSLVPLGGSASAFFGQGTRLTVV.

This clone was counted a few times. The chain couples TRBV5-6 to TRBJ1-1, with TRBD1 identical over 7 bases. The CDR3 is made up of 15 amino acids. Looked up from germline, CDR1 is SGHDT and CDR2 is YYEEEE. Trimming took 0 bases from V and 0 from J; bases not matched to a gene: 2. The CDR3 loop reads CASSLAGGLNTEAFF. The DNA for the CDR3 is TGTGCCAGCAGCTTGGCAGGGGGTTTGAACACTGAAGCTTTCTTT.

V gene TRBV4-1 combines with J gene TRBJ1-4; D remains ambiguous. The CDR3 length is 13 residues. Trimming shortened V by 5 bases and J by 8 bases, and 12 bases separated the two germline ends. Germline values: CDR1 MGHRA, CDR2 YSYEKL. The CDR3 region is CASSYPAGEKLFF. The CDR3 DNA follows: TGCGCCAGCAGCTACCCAGCGGGAGAAAAACTGTTTTTT.